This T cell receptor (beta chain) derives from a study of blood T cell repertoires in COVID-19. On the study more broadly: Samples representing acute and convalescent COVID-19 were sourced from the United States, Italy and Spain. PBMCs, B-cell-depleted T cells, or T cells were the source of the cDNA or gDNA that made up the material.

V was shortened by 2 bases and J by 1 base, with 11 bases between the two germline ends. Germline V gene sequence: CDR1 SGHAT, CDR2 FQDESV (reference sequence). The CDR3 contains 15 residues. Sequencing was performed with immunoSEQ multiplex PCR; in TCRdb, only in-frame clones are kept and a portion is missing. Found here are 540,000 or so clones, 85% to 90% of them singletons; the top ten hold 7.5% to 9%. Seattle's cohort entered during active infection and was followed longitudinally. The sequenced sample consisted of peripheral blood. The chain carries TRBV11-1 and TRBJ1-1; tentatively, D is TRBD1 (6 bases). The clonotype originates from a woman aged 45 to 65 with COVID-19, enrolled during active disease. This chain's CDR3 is CASSLFGQSNTEAFF. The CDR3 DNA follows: TGTGCCAGCAGCTTATTTGGACAGTCGAACACTGAAGCTTTCTTT.